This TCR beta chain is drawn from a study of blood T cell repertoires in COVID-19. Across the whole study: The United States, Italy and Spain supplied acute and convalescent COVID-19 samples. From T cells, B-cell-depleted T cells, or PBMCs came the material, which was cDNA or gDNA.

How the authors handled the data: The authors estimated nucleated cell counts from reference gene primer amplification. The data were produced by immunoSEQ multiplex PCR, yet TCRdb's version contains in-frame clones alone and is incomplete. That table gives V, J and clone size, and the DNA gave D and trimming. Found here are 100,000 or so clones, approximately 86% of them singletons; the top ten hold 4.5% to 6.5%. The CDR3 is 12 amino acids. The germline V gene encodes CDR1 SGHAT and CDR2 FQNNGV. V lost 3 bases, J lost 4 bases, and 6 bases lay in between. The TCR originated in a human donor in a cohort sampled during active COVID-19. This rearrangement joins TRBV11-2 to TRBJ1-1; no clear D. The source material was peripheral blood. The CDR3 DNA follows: TGTGCCAGCAGCTTCAGAAGCACTGAAGCTTTCTTT. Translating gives CASSFRSTEAFF.